The 2 T cell receptor beta chains given below trace back to one sample, sequenced in a study of identical twins. TCRdb ran MiXCR on the 5' RACE reads and lists one entry per CDR3 protein. The data hold some 230,000 distinct CDR3 sequences, with roughly 7.1% observed a single time. These data were likewise used in another study, on T cells expressing NK-cell markers.

Source material: CD8+ T cells sorted from blood. These receptors all stem from a woman between 18 and 29 years old in good health.

This chain links TRBV20-1 with TRBJ2-7; the match to TRBD1 covers 10 bases. Germline trimming cut 6 bases from V and 7 bases from J; bases unmatched to any gene: 21. The CDR3 runs 17 residues. Germline CDR1 is DFQATT and CDR2 is SNEGSKA (reference sequence). CDR3 in DNA: TGCAGTGCGAGGGACAGGGGCCCAGCGGCGTCTTTTTATGAGCAGTACTTC. Translating gives CSARDRGPAASFYEQYF.

This clonotype was seen a handful of times. The J gene is TRBJ2-7, the V gene TRBV20-1; tentatively, D is TRBD2 (6 bases). V was cut by 3 bases and J by 3 bases, with 9 bases left in between. The germline gives CDR1 DFQATT, CDR2 SNEGSKA (reference sequence). There are 12 residues in the CDR3. The CDR3: CSARDGSYEQYF. The CDR3 region has the DNA TGCAGTGCTAGGGACGGGAGCTACGAGCAGTACTTC.